This T cell receptor beta chain derives from a study of response to subunit inactivated influenza vaccine. The CDR3 has 15 residues. The V gene end was trimmed by 0 bases and the J gene end by 4 bases; junction bases not matched to a gene: 5. Germline CDR1 SGHRS, CDR2 YFSETQ. TCRdb recomputed calls from the RT-PCR reads with MiXCR, one row per CDR3 protein. The sample contains more than 550,000 distinct CDR3 sequences, roughly 10% of which appear only once. The same sample was also used in a study of T cells expressing NK-cell markers. Turning to that study: UMIs accompanied the 5'RACE template switching by which TCR beta cDNA was made. Beta-chain profiling covered CD3+CD56+NKG2C+, CD3+CD56+NKG2C- and CD3+CD56-NKG2C+ sorted subsets. Among eight sequenced donors, seven carried HCMV seropositivity while one was seronegative. Among the experiments, several used an anti-gamma-delta TCR antibody to restrict sorting to alpha-beta TCR T cells.

This sample comprised PBMCs from blood, obtained on the day of vaccination. The TCR was taken from a man between 50 and 59 years old who received an inactivated influenza vaccine. The genes are TRBV5-1 and TRBJ2-5; TRBD1 aligns across 8 bases. The CDR3 is CASSLAGQVRETQYF. CDR3 in DNA: TGCGCCAGCAGCTTGGCGGGACAGGTCCGAGAGACCCAGTACTTC.